This T cell receptor beta chain appears in the sequencing data of a study of breast tumors, draining lymph nodes, adjacent tissues. V was pared by 5 bases and J by 0 bases, with 2 bases of the junction left unmatched. CDR3 size: 14 residues. The germline gives CDR1 SEHNR, CDR2 FQNEAQ (reference sequence). Regarding the study as a whole: Tumor repertoires ranked between lymph nodes and nontumor tissue in diversity, with V and J gene preferences. That most tumor T cells come from lymph nodes remained unproven.

TCRdb processed the multiplex PCR reads anew with MiXCR; each CDR3 protein has one entry. This table holds under 45,000 distinct CDR3 sequences, 35% to 40% found once. About this clonotype: Its antigen is not identified.

The sequencing input was breast tumor tissue. The TCR originated in a female donor with breast cancer. Some clones in this sample may be carry-over from other donors' samples. The V and J genes are TRBV7-9 and TRBJ2-3, with 7 positions matching TRBD1. CDR3 amino acids: CASSPGQSTDTQYF. The CDR3 nucleotides read TGTGCCAGCAGCCCGGGACAGAGCACAGATACGCAGTATTTT.